This TCR beta chain appears in the sequencing data of a study of radiotherapy plus CTLA-4 blockade in lung cancer. Study-wide findings and caveats: TCR clones of tumor origin grew in blood after radiotherapy plus ipilimumab.

Produced via immunoSEQ multiplex PCR; TCRdb's table is partial and in-frame only. Found here are about 120,000 clones, over 80% of them singletons; the top ten hold 6.9%. As concerns this clone: Its antigen is as yet unknown.

The sequence derives from a human donor with non-small cell lung cancer that progressed on radiotherapy plus ipilimumab. The sample here was peripheral blood, taken from a patient treated with radiotherapy plus ipilimumab.

As DNA, the CDR3 is TGTGCCAGCAGTGTGGGGTATGGCTACACCTTC. Its protein is CASSVGYGYTF. The chain employs TRBV2 and TRBJ1-2; D unresolved. V lost 4 bases, J lost 5 bases, and 5 bases lay in between. The CDR3 has 11 amino acids. Germline loops: CDR1 SNHLY, CDR2 FYNNEI.